Sequencing of this T cell receptor (beta chain) was carried out in a study of OX40 agonist ivuxolimab in advanced cancers. Study context: The group had a mean age of around 60 years, ranged from 23 to 79, and was approximately 81% male.

Assay used: immunoSEQ multiplex PCR; TCRdb lists only in-frame clones, some missing. The sample carries more than 50,000 clones, approximately 80% recorded once. V gave up 4 bases and J gave up 8 bases, with 12 bases separating them. The V gene's germline CDR1 is SSHAT and CDR2 FNYEAQ (reference sequence). This CDR3 has 13 residues. The source material was CD4+ or CD8+ T cells sorted from blood, sampled in a trial of the OX40 agonist ivuxolimab. This TCR came from an adult with an advanced solid tumor such as melanoma, head and neck, liver or kidney cancer. The chain has TRBV7-7 and TRBJ2-1, with D possibly matching TRBD2 (5 bases). CDR3 sequence: CASSSILDHEQFF. Written as DNA, the CDR3 is TGTGCCAGCAGCTCCATACTAGATCATGAGCAGTTCTTC.